This entry describes one T cell receptor (beta chain). These data originate in a study of control samples from healthy donors and cancer patients. The V gene's germline CDR1 is ENHRY and CDR2 SYGVKD. This CDR3 is built from 12 residues. Between the trimmed V and J ends, which lost 5 bases and 4 bases, there was a span of 9 bases. Measured with immunoSEQ multiplex PCR; TCRdb has only the in-frame clones, and not every one. The data hold around 100,000 clones, with about 90% observed a single time. This TCR was recovered from a woman between 45 and 65 years old in good health. V and J are TRBV10-3 and TRBJ2-7; D possibly corresponds to TRBD1 (6 bases). Sequencing used blood. The CDR3 nucleotides are TGTGCCATCAGTAAACAGGGATACGAGCAGTACGTC. Translating it yields CAISKQGYEQYV.